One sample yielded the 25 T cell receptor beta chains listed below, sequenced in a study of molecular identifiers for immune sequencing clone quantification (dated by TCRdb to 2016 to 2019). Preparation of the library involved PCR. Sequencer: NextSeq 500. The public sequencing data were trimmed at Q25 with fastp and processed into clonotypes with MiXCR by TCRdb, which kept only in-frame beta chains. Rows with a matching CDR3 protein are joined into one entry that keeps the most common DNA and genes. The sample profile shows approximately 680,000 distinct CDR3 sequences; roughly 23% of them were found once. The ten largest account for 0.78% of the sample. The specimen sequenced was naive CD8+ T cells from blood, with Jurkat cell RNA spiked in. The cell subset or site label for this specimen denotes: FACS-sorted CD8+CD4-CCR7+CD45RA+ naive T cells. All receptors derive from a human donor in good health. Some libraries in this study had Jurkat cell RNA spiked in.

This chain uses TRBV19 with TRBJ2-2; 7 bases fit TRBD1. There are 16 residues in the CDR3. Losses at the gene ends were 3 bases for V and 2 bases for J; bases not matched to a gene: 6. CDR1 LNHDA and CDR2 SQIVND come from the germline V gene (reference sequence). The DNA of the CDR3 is TGTGCCAGTAGTATCGATGGGACAGAAAACACCGGGGAGCTGTTTTTT. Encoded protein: CASSIDGTENTGELFF.

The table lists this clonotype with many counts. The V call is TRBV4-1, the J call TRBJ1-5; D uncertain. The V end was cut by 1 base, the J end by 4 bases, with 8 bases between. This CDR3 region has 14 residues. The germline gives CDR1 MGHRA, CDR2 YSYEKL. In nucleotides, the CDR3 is TGCGCCAGCAGCCAAGGTGCGGAAAATCAGCCCCAGCATTTT. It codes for CASSQGAENQPQHF.

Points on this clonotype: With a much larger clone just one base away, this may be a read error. CDR3 DNA sequence: TGCAGTGCTATAGATCCCCTGCGGGATACGCAGTATTTT. Amino acids: CSAIDPLRDTQYF. The chain is built from TRBV20-1 and TRBJ2-3; D remains unclear. CDR1 DFQATT and CDR2 SNEGSKA come from the germline V gene (reference sequence). This CDR3 spans 13 amino acids. The V gene lost 4 bases and the J gene lost 6 bases, with 14 bases spanning the gap.

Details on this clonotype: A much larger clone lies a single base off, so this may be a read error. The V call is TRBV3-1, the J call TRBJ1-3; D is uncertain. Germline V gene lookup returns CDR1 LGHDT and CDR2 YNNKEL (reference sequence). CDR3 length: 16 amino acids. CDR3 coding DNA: TGTGCCAGCGGCCAAGACGGAGAGATTGCTGGAAACACCATATATTTT. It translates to CASGQDGEIAGNTIYF. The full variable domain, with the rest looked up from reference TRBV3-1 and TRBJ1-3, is DTAVSQTPKYLVTQMGNDKSIKCEQNLGHDTMYWYKQDSKKFLKIMFSYNNKELIINETVPNRFSPKSPDKAHLNLHINSLELGDSAVYFCASGQDGEIAGNTIYFGEGSWLTVV.

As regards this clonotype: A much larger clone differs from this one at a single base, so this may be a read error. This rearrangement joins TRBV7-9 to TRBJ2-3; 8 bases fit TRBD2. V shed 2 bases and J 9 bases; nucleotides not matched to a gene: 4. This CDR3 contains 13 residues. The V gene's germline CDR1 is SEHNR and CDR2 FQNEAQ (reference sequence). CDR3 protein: CASSLCSGVTQYF. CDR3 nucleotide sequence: TGTGCCAGCAGCTTATGTAGCGGGGTGACGCAGTATTTT.

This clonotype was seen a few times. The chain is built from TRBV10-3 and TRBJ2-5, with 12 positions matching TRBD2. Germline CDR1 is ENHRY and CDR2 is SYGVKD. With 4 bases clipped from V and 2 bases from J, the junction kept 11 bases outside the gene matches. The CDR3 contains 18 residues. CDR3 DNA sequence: TGTGCCATCAGTGGACTAGCGGGGGACCACGACCAACAAGAGACCCAGTACTTC. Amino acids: CAISGLAGDHDQQETQYF.

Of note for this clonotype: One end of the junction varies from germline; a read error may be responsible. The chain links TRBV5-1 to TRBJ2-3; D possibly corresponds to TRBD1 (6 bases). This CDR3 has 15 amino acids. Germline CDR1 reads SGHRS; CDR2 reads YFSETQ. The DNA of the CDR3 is TGCGTCAGCAGCCCCGGGACAAGGGGGACAGATACGCAGTATTTT. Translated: CVSSPGTRGTDTQYF. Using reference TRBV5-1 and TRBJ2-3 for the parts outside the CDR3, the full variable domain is KAGVTQTPRYLIKTRGQQVTLSCSPISGHRSVSWYQQTPGQGLQFLFEYFSETQRNKGNFPGRFSGRQFSNSRSEMNVSTLELGDSALYLCVSSPGTRGTDTQYFGPGTRLTVL.

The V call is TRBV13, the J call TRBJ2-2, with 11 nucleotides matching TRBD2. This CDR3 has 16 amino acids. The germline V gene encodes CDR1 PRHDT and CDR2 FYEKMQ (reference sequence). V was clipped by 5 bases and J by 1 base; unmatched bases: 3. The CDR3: CASSVTSGENTGELFF. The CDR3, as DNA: TGTGCCAGCAGCGTGACTAGCGGGGAGAACACCGGGGAGCTGTTTTTT. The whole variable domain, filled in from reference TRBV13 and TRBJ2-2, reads AAGVIQSPRHLIKEKRETATLKCYPIPRHDTVYWYQQGPGQDPQFLISFYEKMQSDKGSIPDRFSAQQFSDYHSELNMSSLELGDSALYFCASSVTSGENTGELFFGEGSRLTVL.

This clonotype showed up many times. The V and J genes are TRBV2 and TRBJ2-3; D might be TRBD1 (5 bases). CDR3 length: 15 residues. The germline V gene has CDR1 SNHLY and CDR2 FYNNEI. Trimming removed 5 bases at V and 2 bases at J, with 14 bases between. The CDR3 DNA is TGTGCCAGCAGTACCTGGGGCCAGCCCACAGATACGCAGTATTTT. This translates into CASSTWGQPTDTQYF.

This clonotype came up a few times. Here the CDR3 DNA reads TGTGCCAGCAGTCCTTTGGGTTCTGGAGTCTATGGCTACACCTTC. Amino acids: CASSPLGSGVYGYTF. The chain couples TRBV12-3 or TRBV12-4 to TRBJ1-2; D ambiguous. The CDR3 length is 15 residues. V was clipped by 5 bases and J by 4 bases, with 17 bases between them.

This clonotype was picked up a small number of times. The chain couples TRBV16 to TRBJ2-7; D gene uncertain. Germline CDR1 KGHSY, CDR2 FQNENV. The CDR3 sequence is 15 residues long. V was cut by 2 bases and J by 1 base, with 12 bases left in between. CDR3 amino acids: CASSQNMGESYEQYF. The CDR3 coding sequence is TGTGCCAGCAGCCAAAATATGGGCGAATCCTACGAGCAGTACTTC.

The CDR3 loop reads CASSWTSGARTDTQYF. CDR3 bases: TGTGCCAGCAGCTGGACTAGCGGGGCGCGGACAGATACGCAGTATTTT. The rearrangement uses TRBV12-3 or TRBV12-4 and TRBJ2-3, with 12 nucleotides matching TRBD2. This CDR3 has 16 amino acids. V lost 6 bases to trimming and J lost 3 bases; unmatched junction nucleotides: 7.

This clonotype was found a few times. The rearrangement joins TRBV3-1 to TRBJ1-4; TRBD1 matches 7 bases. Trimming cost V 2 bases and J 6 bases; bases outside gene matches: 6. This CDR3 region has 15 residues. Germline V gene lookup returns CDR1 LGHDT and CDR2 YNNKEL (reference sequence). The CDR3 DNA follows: TGTGCCAGCAGCCAAAACCAGGGGGTTTATGAAAAACTGTTTTTT. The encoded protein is CASSQNQGVYEKLFF.

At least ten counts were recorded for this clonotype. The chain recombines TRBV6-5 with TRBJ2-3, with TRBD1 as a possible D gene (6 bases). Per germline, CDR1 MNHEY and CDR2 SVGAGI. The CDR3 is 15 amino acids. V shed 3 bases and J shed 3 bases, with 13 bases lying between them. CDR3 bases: TGTGCCAGCAGTTATGGGGGCTTTGAAACAGATACGCAGTATTTT. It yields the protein CASSYGGFETDTQYF.

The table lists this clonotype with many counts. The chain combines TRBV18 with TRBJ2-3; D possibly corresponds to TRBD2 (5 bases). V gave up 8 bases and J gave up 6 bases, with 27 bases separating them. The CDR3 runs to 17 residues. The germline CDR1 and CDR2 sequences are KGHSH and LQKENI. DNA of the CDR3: TGTGCCAGCCGAGGACTGACCTCGGTAGACCTTTCGGATACGCAGTATTTT. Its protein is CASRGLTSVDLSDTQYF.

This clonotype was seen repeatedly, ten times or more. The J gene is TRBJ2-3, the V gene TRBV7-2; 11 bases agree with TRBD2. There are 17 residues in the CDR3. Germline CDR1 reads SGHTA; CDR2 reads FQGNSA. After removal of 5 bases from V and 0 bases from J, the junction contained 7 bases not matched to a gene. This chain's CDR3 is CASSLLAGGYSTDTQYF. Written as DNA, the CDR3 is TGTGCCAGCAGCCTTCTAGCGGGAGGCTATAGCACAGATACGCAGTATTTT.

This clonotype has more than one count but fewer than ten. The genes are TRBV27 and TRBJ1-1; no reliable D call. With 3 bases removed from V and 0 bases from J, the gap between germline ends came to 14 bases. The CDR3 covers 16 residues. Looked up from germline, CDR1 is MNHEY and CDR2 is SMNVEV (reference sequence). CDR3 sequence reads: CASSLSTAVMNTEAFF. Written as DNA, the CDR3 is TGTGCCAGCAGTTTGAGTACGGCGGTTATGAACACTGAAGCTTTCTTT.

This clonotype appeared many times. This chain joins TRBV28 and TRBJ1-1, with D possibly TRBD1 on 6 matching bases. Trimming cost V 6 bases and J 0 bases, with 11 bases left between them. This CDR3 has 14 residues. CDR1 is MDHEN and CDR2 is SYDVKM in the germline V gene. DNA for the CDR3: TGTGCCAGCAGCGCACAGGGTCTGAACACTGAAGCTTTCTTT. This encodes CASSAQGLNTEAFF.

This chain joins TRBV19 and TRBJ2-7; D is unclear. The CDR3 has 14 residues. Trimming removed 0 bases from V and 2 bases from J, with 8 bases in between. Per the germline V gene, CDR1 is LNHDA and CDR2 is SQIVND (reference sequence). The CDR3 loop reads CASSIDLVPYEQYF. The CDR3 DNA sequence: TGTGCCAGTAGTATAGATCTGGTCCCCTACGAGCAGTACTTC.

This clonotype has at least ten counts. In nucleotides, the CDR3 is TGTGCCAGCAGCTTAGCTGGCGGAAACACCATATATTTT. Protein sequence: CASSLAGGNTIYF. The chain recombines TRBV7-2 with TRBJ1-3, with D unresolved. Between the trimmed V and J ends, which lost 0 bases and 4 bases, there was a span of 4 bases. Germline lookup yields CDR1 SGHTA and CDR2 FQGNSA. The CDR3 covers 13 residues.

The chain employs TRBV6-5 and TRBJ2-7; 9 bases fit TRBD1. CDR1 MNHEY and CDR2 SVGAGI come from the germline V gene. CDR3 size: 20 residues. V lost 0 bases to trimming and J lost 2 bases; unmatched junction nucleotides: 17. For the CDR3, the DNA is TGTGCCAGCAGTTACTCGAACTGGGGACAGGGTTATTTGGGACCCTACGAGCAGTACTTC. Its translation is CASSYSNWGQGYLGPYEQYF.

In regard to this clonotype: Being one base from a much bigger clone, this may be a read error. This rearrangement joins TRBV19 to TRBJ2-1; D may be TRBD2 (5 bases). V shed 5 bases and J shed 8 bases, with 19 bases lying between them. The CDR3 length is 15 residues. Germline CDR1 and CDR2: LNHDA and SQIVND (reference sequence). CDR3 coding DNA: TGTGCCAGTAGTCCCCTGGACGAGGGCCACTATGAGCAGTTCTTC. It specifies CASSPLDEGHYEQFF.

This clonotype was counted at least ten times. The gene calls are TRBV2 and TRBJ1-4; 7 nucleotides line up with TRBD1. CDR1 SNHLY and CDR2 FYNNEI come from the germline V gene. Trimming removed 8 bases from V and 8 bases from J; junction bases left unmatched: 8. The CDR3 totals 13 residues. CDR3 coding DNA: TGTGCCAGCGCCGAGACAGGGCGCGAAAAACTGTTTTTT. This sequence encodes CASAETGREKLFF.

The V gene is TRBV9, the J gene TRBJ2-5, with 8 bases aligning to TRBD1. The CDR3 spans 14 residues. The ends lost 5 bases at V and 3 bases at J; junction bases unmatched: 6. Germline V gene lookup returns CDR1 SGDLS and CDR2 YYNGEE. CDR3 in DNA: TGTGCCAGCAGTCAAACAGGGGGAGAAGAGACCCAGTACTTC. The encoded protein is CASSQTGGEETQYF.

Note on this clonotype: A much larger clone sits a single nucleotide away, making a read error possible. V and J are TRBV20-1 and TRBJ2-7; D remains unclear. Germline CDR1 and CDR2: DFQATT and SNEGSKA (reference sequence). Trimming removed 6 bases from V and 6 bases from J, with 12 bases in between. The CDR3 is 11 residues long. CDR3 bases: TGCAGTGCGGCTCCCGAATCCGAGCAGTACTTC. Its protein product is CSAAPESEQYF.